The subject of this entry is one T cell receptor beta chain. This may be a read error, as it is one base from a much larger clone. Germline CDR1 and CDR2: GTSNPN and SVGIG (reference sequence). Trimming pared 6 bases from V and 0 bases from J, leaving 12 bases between. CDR3 length equals 13 residues. The data were taken from a study of T cells in Graves' hyperthyroidism and ophthalmopathy. Across the whole study: Peripheral blood was obtained at initial diagnosis, preceding any treatment.

The CDR3 regions of TCR beta were amplified from RNA transcripts. HTBI primers were employed in a first-round RT-PCR of the TCR CDR3. A single record per CDR3 protein comes from TCRdb applying MiXCR to the multiplex PCR reads. The sample lists about 400,000 distinct CDR3 sequences; 14% to 15% were seen once. Reasons for excluding patients were uncontrolled infection, other autoimmune disease, pregnancy or lactation. Clinical symptoms, serum thyroxine, TRAb, thyroid ultrasound and orbital computed tomography informed diagnoses. The chain couples TRBV30 to TRBJ2-7; D gene unclear. The source material was blood. The TCR comes from a man aged 18 to 30 with Graves' ophthalmopathy. CDR3 in amino acids: CACHPTPSYEQYF. CDR3 in DNA: TGTGCCTGCCACCCCACGCCCTCCTACGAGCAGTACTTC.